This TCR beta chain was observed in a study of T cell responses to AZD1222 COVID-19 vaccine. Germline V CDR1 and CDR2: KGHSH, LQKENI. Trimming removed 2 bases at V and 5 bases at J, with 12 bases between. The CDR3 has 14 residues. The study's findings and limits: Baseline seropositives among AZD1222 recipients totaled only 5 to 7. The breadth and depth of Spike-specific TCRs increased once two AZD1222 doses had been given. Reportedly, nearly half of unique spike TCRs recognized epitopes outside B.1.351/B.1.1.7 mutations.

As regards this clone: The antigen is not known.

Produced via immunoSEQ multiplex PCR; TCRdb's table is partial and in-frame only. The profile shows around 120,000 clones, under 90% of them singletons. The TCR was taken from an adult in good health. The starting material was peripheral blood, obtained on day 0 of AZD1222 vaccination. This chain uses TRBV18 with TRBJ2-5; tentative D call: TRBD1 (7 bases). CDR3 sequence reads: CASSPGGGEETQYF. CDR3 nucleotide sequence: TGTGCCAGCTCACCAGGAGGGGGCGAGGAGACCCAGTACTTC.